This record covers a single T cell receptor beta chain. Its target is unknown. Looked up from germline, CDR1 is SGHAT and CDR2 is FQNNGV. The CDR3 is 12 residues long. Trimming left V 6 bases short and J 5 bases short, with 5 bases between. This entry is derived from a study of response to subunit inactivated influenza vaccine. Whole-study findings and limits: Seasonal influenza vaccination, on each occasion, was suggested by the authors to recruit few new T cells.

Each CDR3 protein is one row after TCRdb ran MiXCR on the RT-PCR reads. This sample has hundreds of thousands of distinct CDR3 sequences, with just over 20% found just once. The chain has TRBV11-2 and TRBJ1-6, with unresolved D. Sequencing used PBMCs from blood, obtained 21 months after vaccination. The sequence came from a man aged 50 to 69 who received an inactivated influenza vaccine. CDR3 region: CASSFDNSPLHF. CDR3 DNA: TGTGCCAGCAGTTTCGATAATTCACCCCTCCACTTT.